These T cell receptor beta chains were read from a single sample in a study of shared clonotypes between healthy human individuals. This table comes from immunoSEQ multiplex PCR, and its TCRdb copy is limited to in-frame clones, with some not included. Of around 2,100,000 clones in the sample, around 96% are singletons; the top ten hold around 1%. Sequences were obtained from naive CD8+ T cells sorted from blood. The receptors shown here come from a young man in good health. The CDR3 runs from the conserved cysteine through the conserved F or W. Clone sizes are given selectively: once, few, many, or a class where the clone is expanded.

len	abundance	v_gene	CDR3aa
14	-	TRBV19	CASKRDRDHNEQFF
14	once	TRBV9	CASSVAGSTYEQYF
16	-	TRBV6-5	CASSLDRDSYNSPLHF
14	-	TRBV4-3	CASSTGSNTGELFF
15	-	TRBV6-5	CASRSDRGFTDTQYF
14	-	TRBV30	CAWSTGVANYGYTF
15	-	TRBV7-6	CASNLTSRGIDEQYF
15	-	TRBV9	CASSPMTGGFYEQYF
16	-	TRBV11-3	CASSGLAGGPYNEQFF
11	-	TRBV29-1	CSVERRGLVFF
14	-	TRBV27	CASGHSGGWETQYF